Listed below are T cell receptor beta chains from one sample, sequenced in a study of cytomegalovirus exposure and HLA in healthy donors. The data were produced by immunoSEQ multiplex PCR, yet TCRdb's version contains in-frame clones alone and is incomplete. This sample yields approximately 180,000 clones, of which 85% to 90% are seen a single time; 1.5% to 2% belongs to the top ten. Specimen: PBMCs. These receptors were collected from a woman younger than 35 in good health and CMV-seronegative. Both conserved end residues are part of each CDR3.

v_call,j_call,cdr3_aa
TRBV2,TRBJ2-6,CASSEMGGGHLAGANVLTF
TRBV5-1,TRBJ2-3,CASSGAAGGFTDTQYF
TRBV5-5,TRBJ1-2,CASSRTGGYYGYTF
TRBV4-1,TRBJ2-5,CASSKVGGYQETQYF
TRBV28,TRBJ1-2,CASTPPGTNYGYTF
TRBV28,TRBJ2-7,CASSFWGQGLYEQYF
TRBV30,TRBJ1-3,CAWSQGGGNTIYF
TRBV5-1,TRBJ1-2,CASSLYRGPGGYTF
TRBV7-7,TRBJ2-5,CASSSYSGETQYF
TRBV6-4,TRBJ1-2,CASSSDRPPLYGYTF
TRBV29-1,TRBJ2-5,CSVLRQSKETQYF
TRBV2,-,CASELEEGTYEQYF
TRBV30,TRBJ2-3,CAWSALPLAGGEADTQYF
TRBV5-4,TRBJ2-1,CASSLVGLPRSRLWNEQFF
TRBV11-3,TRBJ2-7,CASSLDYRGGYEQYF
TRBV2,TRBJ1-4,CASSGTDEKLLF
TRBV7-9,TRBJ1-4,CSSSPRTGLRSEKLFF
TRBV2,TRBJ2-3,CASHVSSGTDTQYF
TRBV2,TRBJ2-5,CASTTGVKETQYF
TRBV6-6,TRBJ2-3,CASSRTSGVTDTQYF
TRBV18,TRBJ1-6,CASSPGGPKGSPLHF
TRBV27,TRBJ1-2,CASRPLGRAYGYTF
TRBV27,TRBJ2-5,CASRTSTSGGRPGETQYF
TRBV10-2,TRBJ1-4,CASSPGQSNEKLFF
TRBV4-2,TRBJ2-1,CASSQEKRGGADEQFF
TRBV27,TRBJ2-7,CASSLAGTEYF
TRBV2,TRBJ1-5,CASSAGEGNQPQHF
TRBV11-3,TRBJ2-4,CASSLGLQVAKNIQYF
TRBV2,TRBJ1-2,CASSEVGRTYYGYTF
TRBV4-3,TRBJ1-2,CASSQNTGAGYGYTF
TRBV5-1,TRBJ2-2,CASSSGQGGKPTGELFF
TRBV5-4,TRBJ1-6,CASSLEEGSNSPLHF